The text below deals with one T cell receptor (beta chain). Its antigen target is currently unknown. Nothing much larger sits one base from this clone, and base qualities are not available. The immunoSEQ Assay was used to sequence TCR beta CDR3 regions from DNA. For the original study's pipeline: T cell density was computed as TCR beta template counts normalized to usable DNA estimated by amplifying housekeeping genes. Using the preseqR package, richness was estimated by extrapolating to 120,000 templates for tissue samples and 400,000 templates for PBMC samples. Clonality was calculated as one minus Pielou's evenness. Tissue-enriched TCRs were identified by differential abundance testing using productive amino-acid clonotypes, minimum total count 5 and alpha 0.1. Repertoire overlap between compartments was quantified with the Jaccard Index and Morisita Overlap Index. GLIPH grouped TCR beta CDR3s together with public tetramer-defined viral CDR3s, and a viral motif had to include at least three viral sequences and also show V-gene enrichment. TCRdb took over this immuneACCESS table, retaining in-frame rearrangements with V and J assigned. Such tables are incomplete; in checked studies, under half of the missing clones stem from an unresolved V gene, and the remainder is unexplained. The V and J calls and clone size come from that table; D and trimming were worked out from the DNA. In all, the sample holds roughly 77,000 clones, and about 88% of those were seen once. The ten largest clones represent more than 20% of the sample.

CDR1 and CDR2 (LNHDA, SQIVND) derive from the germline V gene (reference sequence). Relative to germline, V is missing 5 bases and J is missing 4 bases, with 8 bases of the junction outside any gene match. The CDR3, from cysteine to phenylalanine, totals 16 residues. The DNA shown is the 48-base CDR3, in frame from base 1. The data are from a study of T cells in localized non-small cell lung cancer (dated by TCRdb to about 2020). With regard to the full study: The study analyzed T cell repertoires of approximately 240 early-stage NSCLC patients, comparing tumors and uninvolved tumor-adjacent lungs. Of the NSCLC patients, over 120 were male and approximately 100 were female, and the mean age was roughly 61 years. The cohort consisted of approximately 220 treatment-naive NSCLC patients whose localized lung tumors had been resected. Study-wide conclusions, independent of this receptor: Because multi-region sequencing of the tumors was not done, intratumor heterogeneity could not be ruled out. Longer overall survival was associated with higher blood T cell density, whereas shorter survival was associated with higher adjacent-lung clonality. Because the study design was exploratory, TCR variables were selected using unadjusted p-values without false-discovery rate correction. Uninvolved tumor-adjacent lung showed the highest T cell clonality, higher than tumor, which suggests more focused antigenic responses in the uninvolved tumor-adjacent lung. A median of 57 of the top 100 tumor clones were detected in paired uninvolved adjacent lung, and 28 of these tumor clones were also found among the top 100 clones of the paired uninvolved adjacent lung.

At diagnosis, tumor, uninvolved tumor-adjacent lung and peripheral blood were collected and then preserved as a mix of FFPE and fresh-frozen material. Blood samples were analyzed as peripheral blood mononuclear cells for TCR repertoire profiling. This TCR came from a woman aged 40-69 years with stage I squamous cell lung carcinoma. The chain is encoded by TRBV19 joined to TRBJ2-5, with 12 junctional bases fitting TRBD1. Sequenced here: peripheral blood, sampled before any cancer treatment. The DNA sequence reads TGTGCCAGTAGTCCCCTGAGGGACAGGGGGCGAGAGACCCAGTACTTC. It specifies CASSPLRDRGRETQYF.